Listed here are 20 T cell receptor beta chains from one sample, sequenced in a study of T-cell memory formation after mild COVID-19. TCRdb fed the 5' RACE reads into MiXCR, producing one record per CDR3 protein. The sample holds hundreds of thousands of distinct CDR3 sequences, more than 15% seen once. The sample consisted of PBMCs or a T cell subset sorted from them (not recorded which). The receptors stem from a man younger than 30 who had mild COVID-19 (a few samples of this study predate the infection). Cell type and time point are not known.

In this sample, this clonotype turned up many times. The chain is built from TRBV4-2 and TRBJ1-1; D perhaps matches TRBD1 (6 bases). The V end lost 4 bases, the J end lost 6 bases, and 12 bases lay between the germline ends. The V gene's germline CDR1 is LGHNA and CDR2 YNFKEQ. This CDR3 has 13 residues. Here the CDR3 DNA reads TGTGCCAGCAGCCCTCACAGGGAGGCTGAAGCTTTCTTT. It yields the protein CASSPHREAEAFF.

This clonotype came up many times. V gene TRBV5-1 combines with J gene TRBJ2-7; the match to TRBD1 covers 8 bases. Germline CDR1 and CDR2: SGHRS and YFSETQ. J gave up 1 base and V 0 bases, and 6 bases lay outside the gene matches. CDR3 size: 16 residues. The CDR3 nucleotides read TGCGCCAGCAGCTTGGGACAGGGGTCCCTATCCTACGAGCAGTACTTC. Amino acids: CASSLGQGSLSYEQYF.

This clonotype was picked up a small number of times. The CDR3: CASSKYSGADTGELFF. DNA for the CDR3: TGCGCCAGCAGCAAATACAGTGGGGCGGACACCGGGGAGCTGTTTTTT. This chain joins TRBV10-1 and TRBJ2-2, with a tentative D call TRBD1 (5 bases). The ends were cut back, 6 bases at V and 3 bases at J, with 17 bases in the middle. The CDR3 totals 16 residues. CDR1 WNHNN and CDR2 SYGVQD come from the germline V gene (reference sequence).

This clonotype was observed a few times. This rearrangement joins TRBV7-2 to TRBJ2-1, with 7 nucleotides matching TRBD1. The CDR3 is 12 amino acids. The V segment lost 5 bases and the J segment 9 bases; nucleotides outside the gene matches: 4. CDR1 is SGHTA and CDR2 is FQGNSA in the germline V gene. CDR3 sequence (DNA): TGTGCCAGCAGCCAACAGGGGACTGAGCAGTTCTTC. Encoded protein: CASSQQGTEQFF.

This clonotype turned up a few times. The chain links TRBV30 to TRBJ2-1; no clear D. The CDR3 has 11 residues. Germline loops: CDR1 GTSNPN, CDR2 SVGIG (reference sequence). Trimming took 8 bases from V and 4 from J, leaving 9 bases between them. CDR3 residues: CAHDIYNEQFF. The CDR3 DNA follows: TGTGCCCACGACATTTACAATGAGCAGTTCTTC.

The chain links TRBV12-3 or TRBV12-4 to TRBJ2-2; no reliable D call. The CDR3 consists of 15 residues. Trimming took 1 base from V and 3 from J, leaving 9 bases between them. The CDR3 nucleotides read TGTGCCAGCAGTTTAGATGGCAGTCACACCGGGGAGCTGTTTTTT. It is translated as CASSLDGSHTGELFF.

The chain combines TRBV2 with TRBJ2-1, with no clear D. This CDR3 region has 12 residues. Germline CDR1 reads SNHLY; CDR2 reads FYNNEI. The germline V and J ends were trimmed by 11 bases and 5 bases, with 13 bases remaining between them. The CDR3 sequence is CASTVYHNEQFF. CDR3 DNA sequence: TGTGCCTCCACGGTCTATCACAATGAGCAGTTCTTC.

In its sample, this clonotype was seen many times. The chain links TRBV7-2 to TRBJ2-1; TRBD2 matches at 12 bases. Germline-derived CDR1 and CDR2 are SGHTA and FQGNSA. V trimming: 1 base; J trimming: 4 bases; junction bases outside the gene matches: 2. The CDR3 runs to 16 residues. In DNA form, the CDR3 reads TGTGCCAGCAGCTTAGGCACTAGCGGGGGGTACAATGAGCAGTTCTTC. This gives the protein CASSLGTSGGYNEQFF.

This clonotype was picked up many times. This chain joins TRBV27 and TRBJ2-4; D remains ambiguous. V was clipped by 2 bases and J by 6 bases, with 8 bases between them. The CDR3 has 13 residues. Germline CDR1 is MNHEY and CDR2 is SMNVEV (reference sequence). This CDR3 reads CASSLPGGNIQYF. CDR3 coding DNA: TGTGCCAGCAGTTTACCAGGCGGAAACATTCAGTACTTC.

V and J are TRBV5-5 and TRBJ2-2; the match to TRBD2 covers 14 bases. This CDR3 has 17 amino acids. CDR1 is SGHKS and CDR2 is YYEKEE in the germline V gene (reference sequence). J was trimmed by 2 bases and V by 3 bases; bases with no gene match: 3. This CDR3 reads CASSSTSGGANTGELFF. The CDR3 DNA reads TGTGCCAGCAGCTCGACTAGCGGGGGGGCCAACACCGGGGAGCTGTTTTTT.

This clonotype was observed a few times. The CDR3 DNA follows: TGTGCCAGCTTGGACAGGCTAAATCAGCCCCAGCATTTT. Protein: CASLDRLNQPQHF. V usage is TRBV6-1 and J usage is TRBJ1-5; 7 bases are a match to TRBD1. CDR1 and CDR2 (germline): MNHNS, SASEGT. The CDR3 extends over 13 amino acids. V lost 8 bases, J lost 4 bases, and 5 bases stayed unmatched.

This chain joins TRBV6-5 and TRBJ2-7; D unclear. This CDR3 is 16 amino acids long. The V end lost 0 bases, the J end lost 0 bases, and 12 bases lay between the germline ends. The V gene's germline CDR1 is MNHEY and CDR2 SVGAGI. The CDR3 coding sequence is TGTGCCAGCAGTTACTCGACACGTCCTAGCTCCTACGAGCAGTACTTC. The encoded protein is CASSYSTRPSSYEQYF.

This clonotype was found a few times. The chain carries TRBV3-1 and TRBJ2-1, with 9 bases that match TRBD2. Germline V lookup: CDR1 LGHDT, CDR2 YNNKEL (reference sequence). V lost 0 bases, J lost 8 bases, and 11 bases stayed unmatched. The CDR3 runs 17 residues. The CDR3 spells CASSQDWRGGLYDEQFF. For the CDR3, the DNA is TGTGCCAGCAGCCAAGATTGGCGGGGGGGCCTATACGATGAGCAGTTCTTC.

This chain connects TRBV29-1 to TRBJ2-1, with TRBD2 matching over 10 bases. The V and J ends lost 0 bases and 6 bases, in that order; junction bases with no gene match: 11. This CDR3 contains 17 residues. Germline V gives CDR1 SQVTM, CDR2 ANQGSEA. CDR3 protein: CSVEDREAGGPGNEQFF. The DNA for the CDR3 is TGCAGCGTTGAAGATCGGGAAGCGGGGGGGCCGGGCAATGAGCAGTTCTTC.

The rearrangement joins TRBV10-3 to TRBJ2-7; D is unresolved. The CDR3 is 14 residues long. The germline gives CDR1 ENHRY, CDR2 SYGVKD. V was cut by 8 bases and J by 6 bases, with 20 bases left in between. The chain's CDR3 is CAIGESQRFSEQYV. As DNA, the CDR3 is TGTGCCATCGGAGAGTCTCAACGCTTCTCCGAGCAGTACGTC.

Notes on this clonotype: Relative to the germline gene, one junction end is altered; a read error may explain this. This rearrangement joins TRBV27 to TRBJ1-5, with TRBD1 matching over 9 bases. CDR1 and CDR2 from the germline V gene are MNHEY and SMNVEV (reference sequence). This CDR3 has 15 amino acids. CDR3 sequence reads: CASSSGTGLNRPQHF. CDR3 bases: TGTGCCAGCAGTTCAGGGACAGGGCTAAATCGGCCCCAGCATTTT.

This chain links TRBV5-1 with TRBJ1-2, with 9 bases that match TRBD1. Germline V gene lookup returns CDR1 SGHRS and CDR2 YFSETQ. The CDR3 contains 16 residues. The J segment lost 5 bases and the V segment lost 2 bases, leaving 10 bases of the junction unmatched. CDR3: CASSFIPGQGRYGYTF. The DNA for the CDR3 is TGCGCCAGCAGCTTCATCCCGGGACAGGGCCGTTATGGCTACACCTTC.

This clonotype was seen only a few times. V usage is TRBV3-1 and J usage is TRBJ2-2, with D uncertain. Germline loops: CDR1 LGHDT, CDR2 YNNKEL (reference sequence). Trimming took 3 bases from V and 4 from J, leaving 9 bases between them. There are 14 residues in the CDR3. The CDR3 reads CASSQTRITGELFF. Written as DNA, the CDR3 is TGTGCCAGCAGCCAGACCAGGATCACCGGGGAGCTGTTTTTT. Full variable domain (remainder filled in from reference TRBV3-1 and TRBJ2-2): DTAVSQTPKYLVTQMGNDKSIKCEQNLGHDTMYWYKQDSKKFLKIMFSYNNKELIINETVPNRFSPKSPDKAHLNLHINSLELGDSAVYFCASSQTRITGELFFGEGSRLTVL.

At least ten counts were recorded for this clonotype. The chain joins TRBV4-1 to TRBJ2-4, with 10 bases fitting TRBD2. From germline, CDR1 is MGHRA and CDR2 YSYEKL. The CDR3 has 16 amino acids. J gave up 8 bases and V 1 base, and 8 bases lay outside the gene matches. The CDR3 reads CASSQVGAGGPDIQYF. The CDR3 nucleotides are TGCGCCAGCAGCCAAGTCGGAGCGGGGGGGCCTGACATTCAGTACTTC.

This clonotype was found a few times. The chain joins TRBV29-1 to TRBJ2-5; tentative D call: TRBD1 (6 bases). Germline loops: CDR1 SQVTM, CDR2 ANQGSEA. V lost 6 bases, J lost 3 bases, and 14 bases lay in between. The CDR3 is 13 residues long. The CDR3 DNA reads as TGCAGCGTCGGACAGAGAATGAAAGAGACCCAGTACTTC. Amino acids: CSVGQRMKETQYF.